Below, 15 T cell receptor beta chains from the same sample are listed, as sequenced in a study of T cell responses to AZD1222 COVID-19 vaccine. Profiled with immunoSEQ multiplex PCR; TCRdb holds only in-frame clones, not every one. The sample shows about 140,000 clones, approximately 88% of them seen only once. This material consisted of peripheral blood, taken on day 0 of AZD1222 vaccination. Receptors originate from an adult in good health.

This clone was found once. The J gene is TRBJ2-2, the V gene TRBV5-1; D unresolved. This CDR3 contains 11 residues. In germline, CDR1 is SGHRS, CDR2 YFSETQ. V was clipped by 0 bases and J by 6 bases, with 0 bases between them. CDR3 in amino acids: CASSLAGELFF. The CDR3, as DNA: TGCGCCAGCAGCTTGGCCGGGGAGCTGTTTTTT.

J is TRBJ1-2 and V is TRBV5-4; 11 bases line up with TRBD1. Germline lookup yields CDR1 SGHNT and CDR2 YYREEE (reference sequence). J lost 7 bases, V lost 3 bases, and 5 bases had no gene match. The CDR3 extends over 14 amino acids. The CDR3 is CASSSDRGRGGYTF. Here the CDR3 DNA reads TGTGCCAGCAGCTCGGACAGGGGGCGCGGTGGCTACACCTTC.

CDR3 nucleotide sequence: TGTGCCATCAGCCCAGGGACAGGGGGAAATGAAAAACTGTTTTTT. Amino acid sequence: CAISPGTGGNEKLFF. The V and J genes are TRBV10-3 and TRBJ1-4; 11 nucleotides agree with TRBD1. Losses at the gene ends were 6 bases for V and 5 bases for J; bases not matched to a gene: 5. The length of the CDR3 is 15 residues. The germline gives CDR1 ENHRY, CDR2 SYGVKD.

The chain's CDR3 is CASSSGQNYEQYF. CDR3 DNA: TGTGCCAGCAGCTCGGGACAGAACTACGAGCAGTACTTC. This sequence joins TRBV13 and TRBJ2-7, with 7 nucleotides matching TRBD1. The CDR3 totals 13 residues. V lost 4 bases and J lost 3; bases outside the gene matches: 3. Germline values: CDR1 PRHDT, CDR2 FYEKMQ (reference sequence).

The chain is built from TRBV6-5 and TRBJ1-5, with D possibly TRBD1 on 6 matching bases. The CDR3 sequence is 13 residues long. Germline V gene sequence: CDR1 MNHEY, CDR2 SVGAGI. The V end was cut by 8 bases, the J end by 6 bases, with 14 bases between. CDR3 protein: CASGGGMRQPQHF. The CDR3 DNA reads as TGTGCCAGCGGCGGGGGCATGCGTCAGCCCCAGCATTTT.

V and J are TRBV11-2 and TRBJ2-2; D gene uncertain. The CDR3 is 16 amino acids. The V and J ends lost 2 bases and 7 bases respectively, with 17 bases between them. The germline V gene encodes CDR1 SGHAT and CDR2 FQNNGV. For the CDR3, the DNA is TGTGCCAGCAGCTTAATAAAGGGAAATAAGAACGGGGAGCTGTTTTTT. This gives the protein CASSLIKGNKNGELFF.

This clone turned up a few times. The chain carries TRBV5-1 and TRBJ1-2; TRBD1 might be the D (6 bases). Trimming stripped 1 base from V and 8 bases from J, with 21 bases between. The CDR3 consists of 16 residues. Per germline, CDR1 SGHRS and CDR2 YFSETQ. The CDR3, as DNA: TGCGCCAGCAGCTTGCGGACAGAAGTGGGGCCTGACGGCTACACCTTC. Translating it yields CASSLRTEVGPDGYTF.

The rearrangement links TRBV5-1 to TRBJ2-1; TRBD1 aligns across 7 bases. The CDR3 has 15 residues. The V gene end was trimmed by 0 bases and the J gene end by 4 bases; junction bases not matched to a gene: 4. Per the germline V gene, CDR1 is SGHRS and CDR2 is YFSETQ. The chain's CDR3 is CASSLVPGGYNEQFF. CDR3 in DNA: TGCGCCAGCAGCTTGGTTCCAGGGGGATACAATGAGCAGTTCTTC.

The count of this clone is one. V usage is TRBV27 and J usage is TRBJ2-3, with TRBD2 identical over 11 bases. This CDR3 is built from 16 residues. CDR1 is MNHEY, CDR2 SMNVEV, per germline (reference sequence). V shed 5 bases and J 3 bases; nucleotides not matched to a gene: 7. CDR3 in amino acids: CASSPFTSGSTDTQYF. CDR3 nucleotide sequence: TGTGCCAGCAGTCCATTCACTAGCGGGAGTACAGATACGCAGTATTTT.

V usage is TRBV27 and J usage is TRBJ2-1; TRBD2 agrees at 13 bases. With V trimmed by 5 bases and J by 4 bases, 5 bases remained unmatched. Germline lookup yields CDR1 MNHEY and CDR2 SMNVEV (reference sequence). This CDR3 has 16 residues. Here the CDR3 DNA reads TGTGCCAGCAGTCCTGGACTAGCGGGGGAGTACAATGAGCAGTTCTTC. It specifies CASSPGLAGEYNEQFF.

The chain recombines TRBV5-6 with TRBJ1-2; no definite D call. Trimming removed 4 bases at V and 4 bases at J, with 17 bases between. This CDR3 region has 15 residues. CDR1 and CDR2 from the germline V gene are SGHDT and YYEEEE. The CDR3 loop is CASSPRTGSAYGYTF. The DNA for the CDR3 is TGTGCCAGCAGCCCTAGGACGGGCAGTGCCTATGGCTACACCTTC.

This clone was counted a single time. The chain has TRBV9 and TRBJ1-4; D unclear. Per the germline V gene, CDR1 is SGDLS and CDR2 is YYNGEE. Trimming shortened V by 4 bases and J by 5 bases, and 9 bases separated the two germline ends. The CDR3 totals 13 residues. CDR3 sequence reads: CASSFGPNEKLFF. CDR3 nucleotide sequence: TGTGCCAGCAGCTTCGGCCCGAATGAAAAACTGTTTTTT. Filled out from reference TRBV9 and TRBJ1-4, the complete variable domain reads DSGVTQTPKHLITATGQRVTLRCSPRSGDLSVYWYQQSLDQGLQFLIQYYNGEERAKGNILERFSAQQFPDLHSELNLSSLELGDSALYFCASSFGPNEKLFFGSGTQLSVL.

The J gene is TRBJ1-1, the V gene TRBV5-1, with 7 bases lining up with TRBD1. V trimming: 2 bases; J trimming: 3 bases; junction bases outside the gene matches: 10. The CDR3 runs 16 residues. From germline, CDR1 is SGHRS and CDR2 YFSETQ. For the CDR3, the DNA is TGCGCCAGCAGCTTACTAACCAGGGGGTTTGACACTGAAGCTTTCTTT. Protein sequence: CASSLLTRGFDTEAFF.

The V gene is TRBV11-2, the J gene TRBJ2-2, with D unresolved. The germline V gene has CDR1 SGHAT and CDR2 FQNNGV. V was trimmed by 1 base and J by 7 bases, leaving 10 bases between them. The CDR3 runs 14 residues. CDR3 sequence reads: CASSLVGSHGELFF. In nucleotides, the CDR3 is TGTGCCAGCAGCTTAGTAGGCTCTCACGGGGAGCTGTTTTTT.

This chain connects TRBV28 to TRBJ1-2; the D is unclear. CDR1 is MDHEN, CDR2 SYDVKM, per germline. The CDR3 consists of 13 residues. Trimming took off 2 bases at V and 1 base at J, with 5 bases between the two ends. The CDR3 reads CASSLGVNYGYTF. DNA for the CDR3: TGTGCCAGCAGTTTAGGCGTTAACTATGGCTACACCTTC.